The rows below give T cell receptor beta chains drawn from one sample of a study of T cell responses to AZD1222 COVID-19 vaccine. Sequencing used immunoSEQ multiplex PCR; TCRdb keeps in-frame clones, though not all of them. This sample has 93,000 or so clones, with 80% to 95% found just once. Sample: peripheral blood, taken on day 0 of AZD1222 vaccination. The receptors were gathered from an adult in good health. Each CDR3 is given with its conserved first and last residue. Fields, in order: V gene, J gene, CDR3 length, clone size, D gene, CDR3 protein, CDR3 DNA. The D gene is left open where the match is weak. Clone size is stated in some rows and not others, as once, few, many or a class when expanded.

v_gene: TRBV28
j_gene: TRBJ2-3
len: 15
abundance: -
d_gene: TRBD2
CDR3aa: CASFPPSGVTDTQYF
CDR3nt: TGTGCCAGCTTCCCCCCTAGCGGGGTAACAGATACGCAGTATTTT

v_gene: TRBV29-1
j_gene: TRBJ2-7
len: 14
abundance: -
d_gene: TRBD2
CDR3aa: CSVHGLAGSYEQYF
CDR3nt: TGCAGCGTCCACGGACTAGCGGGCTCCTACGAGCAGTACTTC

v_gene: TRBV5-1
j_gene: TRBJ2-5
len: 15
abundance: -
d_gene: TRBD1
CDR3aa: CASSSDRGLQETQYF
CDR3nt: TGCGCCAGCAGCAGTGACAGGGGACTCCAAGAGACCCAGTACTTC

v_gene: TRBV6-1
j_gene: TRBJ2-2
len: 15
abundance: -
d_gene: TRBD1
CDR3aa: CASSEWDRATGELFF
CDR3nt: TGTGCCAGCAGTGAATGGGACAGGGCCACCGGGGAGCTGTTTTTT

v_gene: TRBV5-6
j_gene: TRBJ1-5
len: 12
abundance: -
d_gene: -
CDR3aa: CASSLARGPQHF
CDR3nt: TGTGCCAGCAGCTTGGCGCGAGGTCCCCAGCATTTT

v_gene: TRBV6-5
j_gene: TRBJ1-5
len: 14
abundance: -
d_gene: TRBD1
CDR3aa: CASTKWTGYQPQHF
CDR3nt: TGTGCCAGCACTAAATGGACAGGCTATCAGCCCCAGCATTTT

v_gene: TRBV3-1/TRBV3-2
j_gene: TRBJ2-1
len: 13
abundance: -
d_gene: -
CDR3aa: CASSQRGAGEQFF
CDR3nt: TGTGCCAGCAGCCAAAGGGGGGCTGGGGAGCAGTTCTTC

v_gene: TRBV5-1
j_gene: TRBJ2-7
len: 14
abundance: -
d_gene: TRBD1
CDR3aa: CACSLGTGSDEQYF
CDR3nt: TGCGCCTGCAGCTTGGGGACAGGGTCGGACGAGCAGTACTTC

v_gene: TRBV4-1
j_gene: TRBJ2-7
len: 18
abundance: -
d_gene: -
CDR3aa: CASSQERAGEPSSYEQYF
CDR3nt: TGCGCCAGCAGCCAAGAGAGGGCAGGGGAACCTAGCTCCTACGAGCAGTACTTC

v_gene: TRBV30
j_gene: TRBJ1-1
len: 15
abundance: -
d_gene: -
CDR3aa: CAWSAPPTANTEAFF
CDR3nt: TGTGCCTGGAGTGCCCCCCCGACAGCTAACACTGAAGCTTTCTTT

v_gene: TRBV4-3
j_gene: TRBJ2-1
len: 17
abundance: -
d_gene: TRBD2
CDR3aa: CASSRGLIAGGLGEQFF
CDR3nt: TGCGCCAGCAGCCGCGGATTAATAGCGGGGGGGCTGGGTGAGCAGTTCTTC

v_gene: TRBV3-1/TRBV3-2
j_gene: TRBJ1-2
len: 16
abundance: -
d_gene: TRBD1
CDR3aa: CASSPLLWTGDHGYTF
CDR3nt: TGTGCCAGCAGCCCCTTACTCTGGACAGGGGATCACGGCTACACCTTC

v_gene: TRBV6-1
j_gene: TRBJ1-5
len: 15
abundance: -
d_gene: -
CDR3aa: CASSETGPGNQPQHF
CDR3nt: TGTGCCAGCAGTGAAACAGGGCCCGGCAATCAGCCCCAGCATTTT

v_gene: TRBV24-1
j_gene: TRBJ2-2
len: 16
abundance: -
d_gene: -
CDR3aa: CATSEVGGPNTGELFF
CDR3nt: TGTGCCACCAGTGAAGTAGGGGGTCCTAACACCGGGGAGCTGTTTTTT

v_gene: TRBV6-5
j_gene: TRBJ1-3
len: 15
abundance: -
d_gene: -
CDR3aa: CASSRKGVAGNTIYF
CDR3nt: TGTGCCAGCAGCCGGAAGGGGGTTGCTGGAAACACCATATATTTT

v_gene: TRBV4-3
j_gene: TRBJ2-7
len: 16
abundance: -
d_gene: TRBD2
CDR3aa: CASSQELPSGTYEQYF
CDR3nt: TGCGCCAGCAGCCAAGAATTACCTAGCGGGACCTACGAGCAGTACTTC

v_gene: TRBV7-9
j_gene: TRBJ2-7
len: 16
abundance: few
d_gene: -
CDR3aa: CASSQEAGSPTYEQYF
CDR3nt: TGTGCCAGCAGTCAAGAGGCGGGCTCCCCTACCTACGAGCAGTACTTC

v_gene: TRBV6-2/TRBV6-3
j_gene: TRBJ2-5
len: 17
abundance: -
d_gene: TRBD2
CDR3aa: CASSYSSALAGEETQYF
CDR3nt: TGTGCCAGCAGTTACTCGTCGGCACTAGCGGGGGAAGAGACCCAGTACTTC